This T cell receptor (beta chain) was observed in a study of T cells of healthy individuals. The CDR3 spans 16 residues. V lost 1 base to trimming and J lost 5 bases, with 15 bases between them. Germline V lookup: CDR1 MGHRA, CDR2 YSYEKL. There are many counts of this clonotype. In TCRdb, the 5' RACE reads were re-called with MiXCR into one record per CDR3 protein. The sample shows 53,000 or so distinct CDR3 sequences, approximately 14% of them seen only once. The genes are TRBV4-1 and TRBJ2-1, with D tentatively TRBD1 or TRBD2 (5 bases each). The sequence was obtained from a human donor in good health. CDR3 DNA: TGCGCCAGCAGCCAAGTATCCGGGGCTACCGACAATGAGCAGTTCTTC. It encodes CASSQVSGATDNEQFF.